This entry lists 23 T cell receptor beta chains sequenced from one sample in a study of blood T cell repertoires in COVID-19. Profiling relied on immunoSEQ multiplex PCR, and the TCRdb table lists in-frame clones only, not all of them. The repertoire holds some 170,000 clones, with over 60% as singletons. Source material: peripheral blood. The source of these receptors is a woman aged 65 to 85 with acute or convalescent COVID-19.

The chain combines TRBV6-5 with TRBJ2-7, with D perhaps matching TRBD1 (6 bases). The germline V gene has CDR1 MNHEY and CDR2 SVGAGI. The CDR3 length is 12 residues. V lost 6 bases, J lost 7 bases, and 13 bases lay in between. As DNA, the CDR3 is TGTGCCAGCAGGTCAACAGGGAATGAGCAGTACTTC. As protein: CASRSTGNEQYF.

V is TRBV7-3 and J is TRBJ2-5; the match to TRBD1 covers 8 bases. V shed 5 bases and J 1 base; nucleotides not matched to a gene: 6. The germline CDR1 and CDR2 sequences are SGHTA and FQGTGA. The CDR3 contains 15 residues. CDR3 nucleotides: TGTGCCAGCAGCCCGATCGGGACAGGCCAAGAGACCCAGTACTTC. This codes for CASSPIGTGQETQYF.

V gene TRBV2 combines with J gene TRBJ1-4; TRBD1 might be the D (5 bases). With 5 bases removed from V and 8 bases from J, the gap between germline ends came to 15 bases. The germline gives CDR1 SNHLY, CDR2 FYNNEI. The CDR3 extends over 14 amino acids. CDR3 protein: CASSFGRAGEKLFF. The CDR3 nucleotides are TGTGCCAGCAGTTTCGGCAGGGCAGGAGAAAAACTGTTTTTT.

The chain combines TRBV7-9 with TRBJ1-4; 9 bases fit TRBD1. This CDR3 contains 16 residues. The ends lost 5 bases at V and 7 bases at J; junction bases unmatched: 11. Germline CDR1 SEHNR, CDR2 FQNEAQ (reference sequence). This CDR3 is CASSPGRGQGFEKLFF. The CDR3 nucleotides read TGTGCCAGCAGCCCCGGTCGAGGACAGGGGTTTGAAAAACTGTTTTTT.

This sequence joins TRBV7-2 and TRBJ1-5, with D maybe TRBD1 (6 bases). The CDR3 covers 15 residues. The germline V gene encodes CDR1 SGHTA and CDR2 FQGNSA. V lost 5 bases and J 5 bases, leaving 16 bases between the germline ends. In DNA, the CDR3 is TGTGCCAGCAGCCTCCACCGGGGGGCAGATCAGCCCCAGCATTTT. It encodes CASSLHRGADQPQHF.

V gene TRBV5-5 combines with J gene TRBJ2-1; 7 nucleotides match TRBD2. The CDR3 consists of 13 residues. Unmatched junction bases numbered 7, after V lost 4 bases and J lost 9 bases. In germline, CDR1 is SGHKS, CDR2 YYEKEE (reference sequence). Written as DNA, the CDR3 is TGTGCCAGCAGCATCGGACTAGAAGGTGAGCAGTTCTTC. This sequence encodes CASSIGLEGEQFF.

The V gene is TRBV27, the J gene TRBJ2-3, with D possibly being TRBD2 (5 bases). CDR1 is MNHEY, CDR2 SMNVEV, per germline (reference sequence). CDR3 length equals 14 residues. The V end was cut by 4 bases, the J end by 1 base, with 9 bases between. This CDR3 is CASSSGLRTDTQYF. As DNA, the CDR3 is TGTGCCAGCAGTTCAGGACTGCGCACAGATACGCAGTATTTT.

The V gene is TRBV27, the J gene TRBJ2-6; TRBD2 aligns across 12 bases. The V segment lost 5 bases and the J segment 2 bases; nucleotides outside the gene matches: 7. The CDR3 runs to 18 residues. Germline assignment: CDR1 MNHEY and CDR2 SMNVEV (reference sequence). The DNA of the CDR3 is TGTGCCAGCAGTCCGAGGACTAGCGGGATGACTGGGGCCAACGTCCTGACTTTC. Amino acids: CASSPRTSGMTGANVLTF.

The table lists this clone with a count of one. The genes are TRBV15 and TRBJ2-2; TRBD2 matches 9 bases. Germline V gives CDR1 LNHNV, CDR2 YYDKDF (reference sequence). CDR3 size: 19 residues. J lost 1 base, V lost 2 bases, and 11 bases had no gene match. CDR3 bases: TGTGCCACCAGCAGATCAAAAATAGCGGGAGACGGGAACACCGGGGAGCTGTTTTTT. Amino acids: CATSRSKIAGDGNTGELFF.

J is TRBJ2-7 and V is TRBV9, with 10 bases aligning to TRBD2. Unmatched junction bases numbered 10, after V lost 0 bases and J lost 7 bases. CDR1 and CDR2 from the germline V gene are SGDLS and YYNGEE. The CDR3 is made up of 16 amino acids. The CDR3 region has the DNA TGTGCCAGCAGCGTAGAACTTCTAGCGGGAGTTGAAGAGCAGTACTTC. It codes for CASSVELLAGVEEQYF.

This clone was observed a handful of times. The rearrangement joins TRBV5-1 to TRBJ2-5, with 7 bases identical to TRBD1. Per germline, CDR1 SGHRS and CDR2 YFSETQ. The CDR3 spans 15 residues. Losses at the gene ends were 4 bases for V and 5 bases for J; bases not matched to a gene: 11. CDR3 amino acids: CASSTGTAAGETQYF. CDR3 DNA: TGCGCCAGCAGCACTGGGACAGCAGCTGGGGAGACCCAGTACTTC.

The V gene is TRBV11-2, the J gene TRBJ2-7, with D uncertain. The CDR3 spans 14 residues. Between the trimmed V and J ends, which lost 0 bases and 1 base, there was a span of 7 bases. Germline-derived CDR1 and CDR2 are SGHAT and FQNNGV. The CDR3 loop reads CASSLERASYEQYF. In DNA, the CDR3 is TGTGCCAGCAGCTTAGAACGCGCTTCCTACGAGCAGTACTTC.

In its sample, this clone was seen a few times. As DNA, the CDR3 is TGTGCCAGCAGTGAGGCTAGCGGCAGAGGGATGGAGACCCAGTACTTC. This translates into CASSEASGRGMETQYF. The chain joins TRBV2 to TRBJ2-5; 7 bases line up with TRBD2. With 3 bases clipped from V and 5 bases from J, the junction kept 12 bases outside the gene matches. The CDR3 consists of 16 residues. Germline lookup yields CDR1 SNHLY and CDR2 FYNNEI.

For the CDR3, the DNA is TGTGCAAGTCGCTTAGATTGCAGGGTAGTGAGCAATCAGCCCCAGCATTTT. This gives the protein CASRLDCRVVSNQPQHF. This chain connects TRBV12-2 to TRBJ1-5; the table calls TRBD1, which could not be checked here. TRBV12-2 is a pseudogene. The CDR3 runs to 17 residues.

This clone was found a few times. V usage is TRBV30 and J usage is TRBJ2-3; D unclear. V lost 2 bases, J lost 4 bases, and 7 bases lay in between. Germline CDR1 GTSNPN, CDR2 SVGIG (reference sequence). The CDR3 consists of 12 residues. The DNA of the CDR3 is TGTGCCTGGAGTTTCGGGTCAGATACGCAGTATTTT. This sequence encodes CAWSFGSDTQYF.

Note on this clone: The same CDR3 also results from other DNA sequences found in this sample. The chain employs TRBV10-1 and TRBJ2-1; a weak D match, TRBD2 (5 bases). CDR1 WNHNN and CDR2 SYGVQD come from the germline V gene (reference sequence). The CDR3 consists of 15 residues. V was cut by 3 bases and J by 0 bases, with 9 bases left in between. As DNA, the CDR3 is TGCGCCAGCAGTGATCTAGGAGGCTCCTACAATGAGCAGTTCTTC. It codes for CASSDLGGSYNEQFF.

The J gene is TRBJ1-3, the V gene TRBV12-3 or TRBV12-4; D is unclear. Trimming shortened V by 6 bases and J by 6 bases, and 12 bases separated the two germline ends. The CDR3 covers 13 residues. CDR3 nucleotide sequence: TGTGCCAGCAGCTTCGGCGGTCTAAACACCATATATTTT. Protein: CASSFGGLNTIYF.

Only a few counts were recorded for this clone. This chain joins TRBV2 and TRBJ1-2; no definite D call. The V and J ends lost 6 bases and 0 bases respectively, with 11 bases between them. The CDR3 covers 14 residues. Germline V lookup: CDR1 SNHLY, CDR2 FYNNEI. The chain's CDR3 is CASRLPGTNYGYTF. As DNA, the CDR3 is TGTGCCAGCAGACTACCGGGGACTAACTATGGCTACACCTTC. The full variable domain, in which reference TRBV2 and TRBJ1-2 provide the parts outside the CDR3, is EPEVTQTPSHQVTQMGQEVILRCVPISNHLYFYWYRQILGQKVEFLVSFYNNEISEKSEIFDDQFSVERPDGSNFTLKIRSTKLEDSAMYFCASRLPGTNYGYTFGSGTRLTVV.

The rearrangement links TRBV6-2 or TRBV6-3 to TRBJ2-2; D not resolved. V lost 2 bases and J lost 6, with 7 bases in between. Germline lookup yields CDR1 MNHEY and CDR2 SVGEGT. This CDR3 contains 13 residues. In DNA, the CDR3 is TGTGCCAGCAGTTACGTGGTAGCCGGGGAGCTGTTTTTT. It yields the protein CASSYVVAGELFF.

This clone was seen only a few times. This chain links TRBV12-3 or TRBV12-4 with TRBJ1-1; D remains ambiguous. The CDR3 length is 11 residues. Trimming cost V 7 bases and J 11 bases, with 14 bases left between them. CDR3 protein: CASMIGRGAFF. CDR3 coding DNA: TGTGCCAGCATGATAGGGCGCGGGGCTTTCTTT.

The chain has TRBV21-1 and TRBJ2-7; the table gives TRBD1 as D, unverified against the DNA. TRBV21-1 is assigned pseudogene status. This CDR3 region has 15 residues. The CDR3 nucleotides read TGTGCCAGCAGCAAAAGCCTGACAGAAACCTACGAGCAGTACTTC. This codes for CASSKSLTETYEQYF.

The chain carries TRBV7-2 and TRBJ1-4; unclear D gene. From germline, CDR1 is SGHTA and CDR2 FQGNSA. This CDR3 is built from 14 residues. V gave up 2 bases and J gave up 5 bases, with 9 bases separating them. The CDR3 DNA follows: TGTGCCAGCAGCTTATCCGGGATGAATGAAAAACTGTTTTTT. Amino acids: CASSLSGMNEKLFF.

The rearrangement links TRBV2 to TRBJ2-1; D not certain. This CDR3 region has 11 residues. Germline loops: CDR1 SNHLY, CDR2 FYNNEI. The V end was cut by 8 bases, the J end by 8 bases, with 10 bases between. The CDR3 loop reads CASSSWDEQFF. CDR3 nucleotides: TGTGCCAGCTCTAGTTGGGATGAGCAGTTCTTC. The complete variable domain, with remaining parts taken from reference TRBV2 and TRBJ2-1, reads EPEVTQTPSHQVTQMGQEVILRCVPISNHLYFYWYRQILGQKVEFLVSFYNNEISEKSEIFDDQFSVERPDGSNFTLKIRSTKLEDSAMYFCASSSWDEQFFGPGTRLTVL.